This T cell receptor beta chain emerged from a study of CD8 T cells in ankylosing spondylitis. Study-level findings and limits: A TCR beta motif of roughly eight highly homologous variants appeared characteristic of ankylosing spondylitis blood. Reportedly, matched ankylosing spondylitis synovial fluid was significantly enriched for disease-linked clones.

This CDR3 has 14 amino acids. Trimming took 1 base from V and 3 from J; bases not matched to a gene: 4. Germline-derived CDR1 and CDR2 are DFQATT and SNEGSKA (reference sequence). TCRdb re-derived calls from the 5' RACE reads in MiXCR, one entry per CDR3 protein. This table has 100,000 or so distinct CDR3 sequences, 24% appearing once. This clonotype was picked up a small number of times. What it binds is not known. The TCR comes from a male donor with ankylosing spondylitis. Sequenced material: synovial fluid, either unsorted or a sorted T cell fraction (not recorded which). This chain joins TRBV20-1 and TRBJ2-7; the match to TRBD1 covers 9 bases. In DNA, the CDR3 is TGCAGTGCTAGAGGGGGGGACAGGGACTACGAGCAGTACTTC. It encodes CSARGGDRDYEQYF.